This T cell receptor (beta chain) derives from a study of blood T cells in healthy people across ages. Study outcomes and limitations: PBMCs were not sorted, which prevented a conclusive comparison of naive versus antigen-experienced cells.

Germline lookup yields CDR1 SGHTA and CDR2 FQGNSA. The CDR3 spans 12 residues. The ends lost 5 bases at V and 16 bases at J; junction bases unmatched: 10. Isolated PBMCs totaled at least 7 million in each sample. PCR was performed a second time for about 7 to 11 cycles using a sample-barcoded 5' primer and a J-beta primer mix. Every cDNA molecule bore a tag from a template-switch adaptor containing 12 random nucleotides. TCRdb independently ran MiXCR on the 5' RACE reads; one entry per CDR3 protein. The sample lists 550,000 to 700,000 distinct CDR3 sequences; 25% to 30% were seen once. Details on this clonotype: Antigen specificity is unknown.

This sequence originates from a woman between 70 and 85 years old in good health. The chain links TRBV7-2 to TRBJ2-1; 8 nucleotides match TRBD2. Sequenced: blood. The CDR3 coding sequence is TGTGCCAGCAGCACCTTAGCGGGATTGTACTTCTTC. This encodes CASSTLAGLYFF.